This T cell receptor (beta chain) was obtained from a study of T cell repertoires in cytomegalovirus infection. Via MiXCR, TCRdb re-called the reads, giving one row per CDR3 protein. The data contain 150,000 to 200,000 distinct CDR3 sequences, around 20% of them singletons. CDR1 is MNHGY, CDR2 SAAAGT, per germline. V dropped 4 bases and J dropped 4; count of bases not matched to a gene: 13. This CDR3 has 18 amino acids. This clonotype was sampled from a human donor in good health (CMV status not recorded). Some clones in this sample may be carry-over from other donors' samples. This sequence joins TRBV6-8 and TRBJ2-3; 11 bases match TRBD2. Sequencing was performed on PBMCs. The CDR3 is CASSSPLLTSGNADTQYF. CDR3 coding DNA: TGTGCCAGCAGTTCTCCCCTCCTGACTAGCGGGAACGCAGATACGCAGTATTTT.